The clone carrying this T cell receptor (beta chain) has a handful of counts. Its specificity is unknown. The sample is drawn from a study of T cell responses to AZD1222 COVID-19 vaccine. Study overall: Whether given at about 4 or about 12 weeks, second doses were pooled. Overall study results and limits: A rise in Spike-specific TCR breadth and depth followed two AZD1222 doses. Variant regions that are unmutated are reportedly the target of nearly half of spike-specific TCRs.

Libraries were prepared by immunoSEQ multiplex PCR; TCRdb keeps only in-frame clonotypes and omits some of them. The sample has 110,000 to 150,000 clones; 70% to 90% are singletons. This CDR3 spans 17 amino acids. CDR1 is MNHNS, CDR2 SASEGT, per germline. Trimming cost V 3 bases and J 1 base, with 16 bases left between them. The sequenced sample was peripheral blood, obtained on day 0 of AZD1222 vaccination. The chain employs TRBV6-1 and TRBJ1-3, with TRBD1 as a possible D gene (6 bases). The receptor was derived from an adult in good health. CDR3 region: CASSDPLRTASGNTIYF. The CDR3 coding sequence is TGTGCCAGCAGTGATCCCCTCCGGACAGCTTCTGGAAACACCATATATTTT.